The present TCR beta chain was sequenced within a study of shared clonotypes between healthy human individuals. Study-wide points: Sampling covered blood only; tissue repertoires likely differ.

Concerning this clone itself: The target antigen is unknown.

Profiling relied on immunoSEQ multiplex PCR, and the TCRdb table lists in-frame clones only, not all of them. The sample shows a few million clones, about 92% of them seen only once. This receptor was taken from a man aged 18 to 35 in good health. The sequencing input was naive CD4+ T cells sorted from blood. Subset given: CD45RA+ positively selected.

The CDR3 sequence: CASSVVWEAFF. The DNA of the CDR3 is TGTGCCAGCAGTGTGGTATGGGAAGCTTTCTTT. J is TRBJ1-1 and V is TRBV2; the D is unclear. The germline V gene encodes CDR1 SNHLY and CDR2 FYNNEI. The CDR3 is made up of 11 amino acids. Trimming stripped 4 bases from V and 8 bases from J, with 8 bases between.